In this sample, the clone carrying this TCR beta chain turned up once. Its antigen remains unknown. Clones were sequenced by immunoSEQ multiplex PCR, and TCRdb holds only the in-frame ones, with some missing. This table holds tens of thousands of clones, about nine tenths found once. This sample was included in a study of T cell responses to AZD1222 COVID-19 vaccine. Study outcomes and limitations: Only five or six AZD1222 recipients were seropositive at baseline.

The sample in question was peripheral blood, obtained on day 0 of AZD1222 vaccination. This clonotype was obtained from an adult in good health.

CDR3 loop: CATSDLHRDRVPLSGGYTF. CDR3 in DNA: TGTGCCACCAGTGATTTGCATAGGGACAGGGTCCCCCTAAGTGGTGGCTACACCTTC. The chain carries TRBV24-1 and TRBJ1-2, with 9 bases that match TRBD1. V dropped 0 bases and J dropped 7; count of bases not matched to a gene: 17. The CDR3 has 19 residues. Germline V lookup: CDR1 KGHDR, CDR2 SFDVKD.